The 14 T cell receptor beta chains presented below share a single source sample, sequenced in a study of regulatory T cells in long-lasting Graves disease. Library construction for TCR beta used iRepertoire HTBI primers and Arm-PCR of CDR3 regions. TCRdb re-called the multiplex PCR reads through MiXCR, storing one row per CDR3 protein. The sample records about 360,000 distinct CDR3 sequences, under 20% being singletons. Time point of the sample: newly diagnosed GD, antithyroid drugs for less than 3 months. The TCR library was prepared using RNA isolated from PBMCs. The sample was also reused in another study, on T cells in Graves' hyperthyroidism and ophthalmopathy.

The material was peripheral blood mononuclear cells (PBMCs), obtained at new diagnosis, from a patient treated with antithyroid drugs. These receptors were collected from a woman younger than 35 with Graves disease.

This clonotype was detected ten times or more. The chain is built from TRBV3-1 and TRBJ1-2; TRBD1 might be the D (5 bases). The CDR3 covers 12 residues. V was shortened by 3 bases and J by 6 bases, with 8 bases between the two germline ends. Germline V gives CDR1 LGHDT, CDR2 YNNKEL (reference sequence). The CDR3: CASSHRRDGYTF. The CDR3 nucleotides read TGTGCCAGCAGCCACCGCAGGGATGGCTACACCTTC.

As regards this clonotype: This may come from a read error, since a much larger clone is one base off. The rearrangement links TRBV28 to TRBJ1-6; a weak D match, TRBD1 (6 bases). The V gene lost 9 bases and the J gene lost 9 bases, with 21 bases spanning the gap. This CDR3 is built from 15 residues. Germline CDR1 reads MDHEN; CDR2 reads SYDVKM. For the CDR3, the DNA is TGTGCCAGTACGAGTTGGGGGCCGGATATTTCACCCCTCCACTTT. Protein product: CASTSWGPDISPLHF.

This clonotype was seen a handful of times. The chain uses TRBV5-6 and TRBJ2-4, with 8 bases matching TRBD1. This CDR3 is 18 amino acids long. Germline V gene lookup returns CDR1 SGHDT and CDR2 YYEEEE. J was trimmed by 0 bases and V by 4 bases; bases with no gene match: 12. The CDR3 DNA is TGTGCCAGCAGCCTCGGGACAGGCGCTGACTTAGCCAAAAACATTCAGTACTTC. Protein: CASSLGTGADLAKNIQYF.

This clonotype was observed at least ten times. Written as DNA, the CDR3 is TGTGCCTCCCCAGTTAAGACTAGCGGGAGTTCTTGGAGCACAGATACGCAGTATTTT. Amino acids: CASPVKTSGSSWSTDTQYF. The gene calls are TRBV12-3 or TRBV12-4 and TRBJ2-3, with 12 bases that match TRBD2. With 11 bases clipped from V and 0 bases from J, the junction kept 18 bases outside the gene matches. This CDR3 is built from 19 residues.

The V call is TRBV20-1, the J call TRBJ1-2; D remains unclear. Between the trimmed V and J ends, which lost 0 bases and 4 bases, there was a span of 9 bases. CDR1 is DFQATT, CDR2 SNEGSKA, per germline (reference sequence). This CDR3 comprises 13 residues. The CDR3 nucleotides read TGCAGTGCTAGAGATAGAGTTGTCTATGGCTACACCTTC. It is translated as CSARDRVVYGYTF.

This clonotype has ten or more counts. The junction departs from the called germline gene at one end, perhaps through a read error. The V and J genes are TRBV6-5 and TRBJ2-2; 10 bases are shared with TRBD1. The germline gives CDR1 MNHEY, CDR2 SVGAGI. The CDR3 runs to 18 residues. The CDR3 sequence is CASSYLARDRGGTGELFF. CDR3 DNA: TGTGCCAGCAGCTACTTGGCCAGGGACAGGGGCGGCACCGGGGAGCTGTTTTTT.

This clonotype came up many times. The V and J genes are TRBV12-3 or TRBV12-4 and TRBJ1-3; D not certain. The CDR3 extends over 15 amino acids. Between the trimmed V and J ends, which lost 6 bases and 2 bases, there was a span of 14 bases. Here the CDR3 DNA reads TGTGCCAGCAGCCCCTCGACCAACGCTGGAAACACCATATATTTT. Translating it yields CASSPSTNAGNTIYF.

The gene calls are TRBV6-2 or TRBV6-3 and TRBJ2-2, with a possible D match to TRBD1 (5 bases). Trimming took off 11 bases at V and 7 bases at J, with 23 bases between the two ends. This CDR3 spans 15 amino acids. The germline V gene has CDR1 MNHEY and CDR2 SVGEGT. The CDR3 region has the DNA TGTGCCGTCACTTTTGGGGCCTTGGAGATCGGGGAGCTGTTTTTT. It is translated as CAVTFGALEIGELFF.

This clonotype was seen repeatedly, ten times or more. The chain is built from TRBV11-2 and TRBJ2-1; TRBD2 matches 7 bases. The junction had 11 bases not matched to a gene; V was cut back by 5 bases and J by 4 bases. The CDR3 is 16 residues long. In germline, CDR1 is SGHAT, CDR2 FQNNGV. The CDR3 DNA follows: TGTGCCAGCAGCCCTATCGGACTAGTTCTGTACAATGAGCAGTTCTTC. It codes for CASSPIGLVLYNEQFF.

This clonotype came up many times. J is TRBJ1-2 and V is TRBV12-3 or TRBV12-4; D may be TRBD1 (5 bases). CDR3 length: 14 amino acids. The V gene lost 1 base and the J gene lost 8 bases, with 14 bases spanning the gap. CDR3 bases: TGTGCCAGCAGTTTAGGGGGGTCGGAGCACGGCTACACCTTC. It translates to CASSLGGSEHGYTF.

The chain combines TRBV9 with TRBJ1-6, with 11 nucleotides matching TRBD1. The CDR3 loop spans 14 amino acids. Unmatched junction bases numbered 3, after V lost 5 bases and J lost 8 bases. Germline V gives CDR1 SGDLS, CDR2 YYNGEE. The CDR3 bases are TGTGCCAGCAGACCGGGACAGGGGGATTCACCCCTCCACTTT. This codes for CASRPGQGDSPLHF. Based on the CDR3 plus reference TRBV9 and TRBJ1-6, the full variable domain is DSGVTQTPKHLITATGQRVTLRCSPRSGDLSVYWYQQSLDQGLQFLIQYYNGEERAKGNILERFSAQQFPDLHSELNLSSLELGDSALYFCASRPGQGDSPLHFGNGTRLTVT.

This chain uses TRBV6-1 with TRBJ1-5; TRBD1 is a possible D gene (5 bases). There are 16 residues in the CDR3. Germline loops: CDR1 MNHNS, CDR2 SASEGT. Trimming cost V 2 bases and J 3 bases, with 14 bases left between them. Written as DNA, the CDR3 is TGTGCCAGCAGTGAATTTGACAGAGGGATCAATCAGCCCCAGCATTTT. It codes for CASSEFDRGINQPQHF.

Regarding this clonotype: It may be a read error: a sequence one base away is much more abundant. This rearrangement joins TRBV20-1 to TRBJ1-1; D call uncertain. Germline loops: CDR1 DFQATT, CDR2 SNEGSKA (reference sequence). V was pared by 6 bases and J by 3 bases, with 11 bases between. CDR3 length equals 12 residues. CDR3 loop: CSASTPDTEAFF. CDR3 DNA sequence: TGCAGTGCATCGACACCGGACACTGAAGCTTTCTTT.

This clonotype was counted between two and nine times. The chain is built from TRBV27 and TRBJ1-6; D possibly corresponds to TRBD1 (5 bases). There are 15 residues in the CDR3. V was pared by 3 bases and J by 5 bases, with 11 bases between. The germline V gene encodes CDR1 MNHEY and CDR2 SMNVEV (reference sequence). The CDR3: CASSFEGPNNSPLHF. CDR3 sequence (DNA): TGTGCCAGCAGTTTCGAGGGACCGAATAATTCACCCCTCCACTTT.